The clone carrying this T cell receptor (beta chain) was seen a handful of times. No antigen is known for it. This sample was taken from a study of CD8 T cells in ankylosing spondylitis. Study observations and caveats: The study identified a TCR beta motif of roughly eight highly homologous variants that appeared characteristic of ankylosing spondylitis blood. Disease-linked clones reportedly concentrated significantly in matched ankylosing spondylitis synovial fluid.

Quantitative 5'-RACE with molecular barcodes produced the TCR beta libraries. TCRdb re-analysed the 5' RACE reads in MiXCR, keeping a single row per CDR3 protein. The data show some 240,000 distinct CDR3 sequences, about 6.7% seen once. The TCR originated in a male donor with ankylosing spondylitis. The source material was blood, either unsorted or a sorted T cell fraction (not recorded which).

The CDR3 sequence: CASSILAGANTGELFF. CDR3 nucleotide sequence: TGTGCCAGCAGCATTCTAGCGGGGGCGAACACCGGGGAGCTGTTTTTT. The gene calls are TRBV4-2 and TRBJ2-2; 10 nucleotides match TRBD2. V was pared by 5 bases and J by 0 bases, with 3 bases of the junction left unmatched. CDR3 size: 16 residues. Germline V lookup: CDR1 LGHNA, CDR2 YNFKEQ.